The 2 T cell receptor beta chains reported below all come from one sample, sequenced in a study of blood T cell repertoires in COVID-19. Sequencing used immunoSEQ multiplex PCR; TCRdb keeps in-frame clones, though not all of them. The table has tens of thousands of clones, approximately 86% seen once. Material for sequencing was peripheral blood. The receptors here all came from a woman of 80 years or more with acute or convalescent COVID-19.

The J gene is TRBJ1-5, the V gene TRBV6-1, with 12 bases aligning to TRBD1. Germline CDR1 is MNHNS and CDR2 is SASEGT. J gave up 7 bases and V 2 bases, and 6 bases lay outside the gene matches. This CDR3 is built from 16 residues. CDR3 in amino acids: CASSERDRGRRQPQHF. The CDR3 region has the DNA TGTGCCAGCAGTGAACGGGACAGGGGGCGCCGGCAGCCCCAGCATTTT.

This clone was seen only a few times. The V and J genes are TRBV28 and TRBJ1-6; TRBD1 is a possible D gene (6 bases). The CDR3 covers 19 residues. The germline CDR1 and CDR2 sequences are MDHEN and SYDVKM. Between the trimmed V and J ends, which lost 5 bases and 0 bases, there was a span of 20 bases. CDR3: CASSPSHLTGLSYNSPLHF. CDR3 bases: TGTGCCAGCAGTCCCTCCCACCTGACAGGACTCTCCTATAATTCACCCCTCCACTTT.